The clone carrying this TCR beta chain was observed a few times. The data derive from a study of shared T cell receptors in the human thymus. Data came from immunoSEQ multiplex PCR; TCRdb stores just in-frame clones and leaves some out. Of approximately 580,000 clones in the sample, 70% to 80% were seen once. Germline trimming cut 7 bases from V and 7 bases from J; bases unmatched to any gene: 24. CDR3 length: 20 amino acids. These data were likewise used in another study, on human thymus T cells. As reported in that work: Corrective surgery for congenital heart defects was being performed on the healthy Finnish infants who were the donors. Corrective cardiac operations yielded the resected thymus tissue. Both thymic and peripheral blood repertoires showed apparently biased V and J usage. Related research has reported that thymic repertoires overlap highly among unrelated individuals.

V is TRBV6-7 and J is TRBJ2-5; 13 bases agree with TRBD2. TRBV6-7 is an ORF, with its function uncertain. This clonotype was sampled from a boy in the first two years of life with a congenital heart defect. Sequencing was performed on thymocytes. CDR3 DNA: TGTGCCAGCACCAACCGTGGGGGTCGGACTAGCGGGAGTAGCGGATCGACCCAGTACTTC. Translating it yields CASTNRGGRTSGSSGSTQYF.